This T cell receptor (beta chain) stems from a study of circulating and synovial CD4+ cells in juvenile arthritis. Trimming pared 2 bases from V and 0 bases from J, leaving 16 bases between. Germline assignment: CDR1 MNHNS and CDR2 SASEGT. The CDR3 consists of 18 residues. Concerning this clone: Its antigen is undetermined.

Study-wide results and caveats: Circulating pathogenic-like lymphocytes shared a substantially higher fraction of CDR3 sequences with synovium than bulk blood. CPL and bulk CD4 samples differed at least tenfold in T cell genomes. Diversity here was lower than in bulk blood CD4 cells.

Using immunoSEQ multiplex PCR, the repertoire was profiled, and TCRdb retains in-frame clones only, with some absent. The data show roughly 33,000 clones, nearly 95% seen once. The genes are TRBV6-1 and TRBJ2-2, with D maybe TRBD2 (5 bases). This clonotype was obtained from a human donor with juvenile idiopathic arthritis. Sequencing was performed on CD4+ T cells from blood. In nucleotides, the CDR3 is TGTGCCAGCAGTGAAACCCCTCCCGTAGCGACGAACACCGGGGAGCTGTTTTTT. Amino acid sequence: CASSETPPVATNTGELFF.